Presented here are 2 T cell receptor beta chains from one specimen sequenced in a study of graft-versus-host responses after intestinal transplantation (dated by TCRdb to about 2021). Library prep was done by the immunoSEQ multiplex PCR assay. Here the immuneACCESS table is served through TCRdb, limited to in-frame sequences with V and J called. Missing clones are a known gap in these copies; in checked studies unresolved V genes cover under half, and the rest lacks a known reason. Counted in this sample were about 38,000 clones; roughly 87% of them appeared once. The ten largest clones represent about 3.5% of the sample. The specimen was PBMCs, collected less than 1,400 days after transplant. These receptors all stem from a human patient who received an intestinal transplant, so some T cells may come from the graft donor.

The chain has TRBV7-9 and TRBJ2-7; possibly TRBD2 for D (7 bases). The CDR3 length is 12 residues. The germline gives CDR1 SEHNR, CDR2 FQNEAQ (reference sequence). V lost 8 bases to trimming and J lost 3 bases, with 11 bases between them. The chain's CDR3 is CASEGGSYEQYF. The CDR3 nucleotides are TGTGCCAGCGAGGGGGGGAGCTACGAGCAGTACTTC.

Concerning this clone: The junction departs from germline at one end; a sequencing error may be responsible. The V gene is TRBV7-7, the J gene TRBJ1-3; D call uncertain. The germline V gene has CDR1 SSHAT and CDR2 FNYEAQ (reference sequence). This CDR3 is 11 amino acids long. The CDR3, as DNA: TGTGCTAGCATAGAAGGAAACACCATATATTTT. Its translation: CASIEGNTIYF.